This T cell receptor beta chain stems from a study of cytotoxic CD8 clonotypes in ibrutinib-treated CLL. V dropped 5 bases and J dropped 4 bases, with 17 bases sitting between them. The V gene's germline CDR1 is MDHEN and CDR2 SYDVKM. The CDR3 runs to 15 residues. Sequenced by immunoSEQ multiplex PCR; TCRdb stores in-frame clones only, minus some. The sample records around 70,000 clones, about nine tenths being singletons. Sequenced material: PBMCs, taken after 12 months of ibrutinib treatment. The TCR comes from a human donor with chronic lymphocytic leukemia. The chain recombines TRBV28 with TRBJ1-1, with D hard to call. In nucleotides, the CDR3 is TGTGCCAGCAGTATCTCCGCGGGGTGGGGCACTGAAGCTTTCTTT. This gives the protein CASSISAGWGTEAFF.